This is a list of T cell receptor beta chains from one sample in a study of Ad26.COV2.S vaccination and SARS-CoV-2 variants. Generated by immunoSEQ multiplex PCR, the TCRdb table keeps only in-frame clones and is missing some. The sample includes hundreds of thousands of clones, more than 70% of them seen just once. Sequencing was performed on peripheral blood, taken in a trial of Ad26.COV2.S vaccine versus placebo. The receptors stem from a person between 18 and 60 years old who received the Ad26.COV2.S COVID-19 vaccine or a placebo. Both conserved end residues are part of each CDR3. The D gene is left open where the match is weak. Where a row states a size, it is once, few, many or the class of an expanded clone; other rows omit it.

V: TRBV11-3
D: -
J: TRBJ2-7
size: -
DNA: TGTGCCAGCAGCCCCCGACGTCTAAGGATGGTTATTCCCTCCTACGAGCAGTACTTC
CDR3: CASSPRRLRMVIPSYEQYF

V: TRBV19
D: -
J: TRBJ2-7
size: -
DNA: TGTGCCAGTTCATGGACAGACTCCTACGAGCAGTACTTC
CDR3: CASSWTDSYEQYF

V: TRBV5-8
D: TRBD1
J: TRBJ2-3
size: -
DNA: TGTGCCATCCGACAGGGGGCTGGCACAGATACGCAGTATTTT
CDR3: CAIRQGAGTDTQYF

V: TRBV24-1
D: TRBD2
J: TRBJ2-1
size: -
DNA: TGTGCCACCAGTGATTTTGGGACTAGCGCATATAATGAGCAGTTCTTC
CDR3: CATSDFGTSAYNEQFF

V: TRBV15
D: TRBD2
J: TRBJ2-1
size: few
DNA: TGTGCCACCAGCACCTCGACTAGCGGGGACGACAATGAGCAGTTCTTC
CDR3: CATSTSTSGDDNEQFF

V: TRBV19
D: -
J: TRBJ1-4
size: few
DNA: TGTGCCAGTAGTATGGTGGATGAAAAACTGTTTTTT
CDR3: CASSMVDEKLFF

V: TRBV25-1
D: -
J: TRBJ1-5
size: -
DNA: TGTGCCAGCAGTGAACAGGGGTCGAATCAGCCCCAGCATTTT
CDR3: CASSEQGSNQPQHF

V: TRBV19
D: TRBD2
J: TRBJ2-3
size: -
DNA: TGTGCCTCCTCGAGCGGGGGGGCCACAGATACGCAGTATTTT
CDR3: CASSSGGATDTQYF

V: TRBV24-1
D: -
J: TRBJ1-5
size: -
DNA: TGTGCCACCAGTGATGGGGCAAGCAATCAGCCCCAGCATTTT
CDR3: CATSDGASNQPQHF

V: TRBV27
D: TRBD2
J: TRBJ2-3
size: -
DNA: TGTGCCAGCAGGAGCGGGGTGCAAGATACGCAGTATTTT
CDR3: CASRSGVQDTQYF

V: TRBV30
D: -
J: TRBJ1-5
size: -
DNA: TGTGCCTGGAGTGTTGTGACCTCCGGGACAAAAAATCAGCCCCAGCATTTT
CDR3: CAWSVVTSGTKNQPQHF

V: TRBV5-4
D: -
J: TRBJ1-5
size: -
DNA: TGTGCCAGCAGCACACAGGGACAGCCCCAGCATTTT
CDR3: CASSTQGQPQHF

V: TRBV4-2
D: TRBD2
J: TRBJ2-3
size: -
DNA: TGTGCCAGCAGCCAAGATAGAGCTCGGACTAGCGGGAGTTTGGATACGCAGTATTTT
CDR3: CASSQDRARTSGSLDTQYF

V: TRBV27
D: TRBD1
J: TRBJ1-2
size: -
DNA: TGTGCCAGCGGTTACCCGGGACAGAGTCCGACTAACTATGGCTACACCTTC
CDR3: CASGYPGQSPTNYGYTF

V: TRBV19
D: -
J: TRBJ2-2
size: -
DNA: TGTGCCAGTAAGGCGACGGCGATCACCGGGGAGCTGTTTTTT
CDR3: CASKATAITGELFF

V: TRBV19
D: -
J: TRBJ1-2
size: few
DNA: TGTGCCAGTAGGCTAAAATGGACGCGCGGTGGCTACACCTTC
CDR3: CASRLKWTRGGYTF

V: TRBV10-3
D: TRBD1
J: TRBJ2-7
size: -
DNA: TGTGCCATCAGACCCCAGGGGGCAGGGGAGCAGTACTTC
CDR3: CAIRPQGAGEQYF

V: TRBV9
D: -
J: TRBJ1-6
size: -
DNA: TGTGCCAGCAGCGTAAAAGGTAATTCACCCCTCCACTTT
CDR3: CASSVKGNSPLHF

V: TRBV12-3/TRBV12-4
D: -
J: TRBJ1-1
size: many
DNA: TGTGCCAGCATATTGGACAGTTACACTGAAGCTTTCTTT
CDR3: CASILDSYTEAFF

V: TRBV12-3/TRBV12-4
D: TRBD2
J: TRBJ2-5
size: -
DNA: TGTGCCAGCAGGCGGGAGGAGACCCAGTACTTC
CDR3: CASRREETQYF

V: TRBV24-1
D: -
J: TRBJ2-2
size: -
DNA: TGTGCCACCAGTGAGGCCACAGAATTCGGGGAGCTGTTTTTT
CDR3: CATSEATEFGELFF

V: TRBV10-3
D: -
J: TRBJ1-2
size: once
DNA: TGTGCCATCAGGTCGTCCGGGCACGGCTACACCTTC
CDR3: CAIRSSGHGYTF

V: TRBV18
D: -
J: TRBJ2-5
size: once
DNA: TGTGCCAGCTCACTTGGGAGAAAAGAGACCCAGTACTTC
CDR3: CASSLGRKETQYF

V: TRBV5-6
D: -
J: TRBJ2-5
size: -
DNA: TGTGCCAGCAGCTTACCGACACCCTCCGGGCGAGAGACCCAGTACTTC
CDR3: CASSLPTPSGRETQYF

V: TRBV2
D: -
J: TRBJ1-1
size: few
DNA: TGTGCCAGCAAGGCAGGAGCAATGAACACTGAAGCTTTCTTT
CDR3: CASKAGAMNTEAFF

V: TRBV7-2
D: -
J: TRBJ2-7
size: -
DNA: TGTGCCAGCAGCTCTAGCGTCTCCTACGAGCAGTACTTC
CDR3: CASSSSVSYEQYF

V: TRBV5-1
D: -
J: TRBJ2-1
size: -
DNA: TGCGCCAGCAGCTTGGCAGGGAATGAGCAGTTCTTC
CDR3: CASSLAGNEQFF

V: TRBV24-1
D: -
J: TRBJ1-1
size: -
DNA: TGTGCCACCCTCCGGCCGAGGACTGAAGCTTTCTTT
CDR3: CATLRPRTEAFF

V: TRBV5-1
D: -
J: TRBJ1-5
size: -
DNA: TGCGCCAGCAGCCAACGGCAGGACAATCAGCCCCAGCATTTT
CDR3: CASSQRQDNQPQHF